Sequencing of this TCR gamma chain was carried out in a study of human gamma delta and Vdelta1 T cells. The CDR3 has 16 amino acids. Per germline, CDR1 GITISATS and CDR2 ISYDGTV (reference sequence). The trim removed 3 bases at V and 3 bases at J, leaving 14 bases unmatched. By its share, this clone is hyperexpanded. TCRdb redid the clone calls on the PCR reads with CATT. This sample has about 240 gamma-chain clones, with 10% to 14% found just once. Sequenced: Vdelta1 gamma-delta T cells from blood. This sequence was found in a human donor in good health. The chain carries TRGV9 and TRGJ1 or TRGJ2. In DNA form, the CDR3 reads TGTGCCTTGTGGGAGCCGCCGTACAGATTTTATTATAAGAAACTCTTT. Translated, it gives CALWEPPYRFYYKKLF.